This T cell receptor (beta chain) derives from a study of radiotherapy plus CTLA-4 blockade in lung cancer (dated by TCRdb to 2016 to 2019). Concerning the study at large: Objective responses were observed in 15% to 20% of enrolled patients, and disease control was achieved in 31%. Points the paper makes about the study in general: After treatment with radiotherapy and ipilimumab, TCR clones that originated in tumors expanded in peripheral blood. The strongest predictors of response were reported to be early dynamic shifts in blood T cell clones along with a rise in serum interferon-beta following radiation.

The study tested focal radiation therapy combined with CTLA-4 blockade (ipilimumab) in patients with chemo-refractory metastatic non-small-cell lung cancer. Concerning this clone: There is no known antigen for this receptor. No per-base quality is available; no much larger clone lies one base away.

The CDR3 goes from the cysteine to the phenylalanine over 14 residues. Only the CDR3 region is kept as DNA, spanning 42 bases read in frame from base 1. Taken from the germline V gene, the CDR1 and CDR2 loops are SGHRS and YFSETQ. V and J are trimmed by 4 bases and 5 bases, and the gene matches miss 9 bases of the junction. The method was the immunoSEQ multiplex PCR assay. This immuneACCESS table, as held by TCRdb, lists in-frame sequences with V and J called but not all clones. Of the missing ones, under half trace to an unresolved V gene in checked studies; the others have no known cause. For this sample the table gives tens of thousands of clones, of which 75% to 90% were detected only once. Approximately 2% of the sample goes to the ten largest clones.

The TCR originated in a human donor with non-small cell lung cancer who had a partial response to radiotherapy plus ipilimumab. The sequencing here drew on peripheral blood, taken from a patient treated with radiotherapy plus ipilimumab. This chain joins TRBV5-1 to TRBJ2-7, with 7 middle bases fitting TRBD2. The bases are TGCGCCAGCAGCCTTGGGACTATTCGGAACGAGCAGTACTTC. Translated, it reads CASSLGTIRNEQYF.